This T cell receptor beta chain was sequenced during a study of OX40 agonist ivuxolimab in advanced cancers. Some clones are missing from TCRdb's copy, which holds only in-frame ones; the method was immunoSEQ multiplex PCR. The sample lists about 80,000 clones, around 88% occurring once. Germline lookup yields CDR1 SGHDT and CDR2 YYEEEE. This CDR3 is built from 14 residues. V lost 1 base and J lost 12; bases outside the gene matches: 9. The V gene is TRBV5-6, the J gene TRBJ2-1; 8 bases fit TRBD2. Sequencing was performed on CD4+ or CD8+ T cells sorted from blood, taken in a trial of the OX40 agonist ivuxolimab. The clonotype originates from an adult with an advanced solid tumor such as melanoma, head and neck, liver or kidney cancer. The CDR3 sequence is CASSLTQRERGQFF. CDR3 DNA: TGTGCCAGCAGCTTGACCCAGCGGGAGAGGGGGCAGTTCTTC.